The 20 T cell receptor beta chains presented below share a single source sample, sequenced in a study of shared clonotypes between healthy human individuals. TCRdb keeps only in-frame clones here, not all; method: immunoSEQ multiplex PCR. The sample consists of about 2.4 million clones, approximately 93% of them appearing once. The source material was naive CD4+ T cells from PBMCs. As for subset: CD45RA+ positively selected. The receptors derive from a man younger than 35 in good health. Some clones in this sample may be carry-over from other donors' samples.

Points on this clone: The sample holds other DNA sequences that translate to the same CDR3. The chain uses TRBV7-6 and TRBJ1-3; the D is unclear. There are 16 residues in the CDR3. Germline V CDR1 and CDR2: SGHVS, FNYEAQ. Trimming took off 5 bases at V and 0 bases at J, with 14 bases between the two ends. Here the CDR3 reads CASSSLPAVSGNTIYF. CDR3 in DNA: TGTGCCAGCAGCAGTCTACCAGCTGTCTCTGGAAACACCATATATTTT. The whole variable domain, remainder taken from reference TRBV7-6 and TRBJ1-3, is GAGVSQSPRYKVTKRGQDVALRCDPISGHVSLYWYRQALGQGPEFLTYFNYEAQQDKSGLPNDRFSAERPEGSISTLTIQRTEQRDSAMYRCASSSLPAVSGNTIYFGEGSWLTVV.

The J gene is TRBJ2-1, the V gene TRBV4-3; D may be TRBD2 (6 bases). V was trimmed by 2 bases and J by 0 bases, leaving 11 bases between them. CDR3 length equals 16 residues. CDR1 is LGHNA, CDR2 YSLEER, per germline. DNA for the CDR3: TGCGCCAGCAGCCAACGACGGGGGAGCTCCTACAATGAGCAGTTCTTC. This codes for CASSQRRGSSYNEQFF.

CDR3 in DNA: TGTGCCAGCAGCTCAGGTCAAGAGACGGCCCGAACTAATGAAAAACTGTTTTTT. Translating gives CASSSGQETARTNEKLFF. This chain joins TRBV7-9 and TRBJ1-4; D remains unclear. Per the germline V gene, CDR1 is SEHNR and CDR2 is FQNEAQ (reference sequence). This CDR3 is 18 amino acids long. The V gene lost 4 bases and the J gene lost 1 base, with 19 bases spanning the gap.

The chain is built from TRBV5-1 and TRBJ2-6; D may be TRBD1 (6 bases). The V gene's germline CDR1 is SGHRS and CDR2 YFSETQ. The CDR3 is 15 amino acids. The V gene lost 4 bases and the J gene lost 2 bases, with 10 bases spanning the gap. CDR3 loop: CASSPGQTGANVLTF. The CDR3 DNA follows: TGCGCCAGCAGCCCTGGACAGACTGGGGCCAACGTCCTGACTTTC. Variable domain in full (rest from reference TRBV5-1 and TRBJ2-6): KAGVTQTPRYLIKTRGQQVTLSCSPISGHRSVSWYQQTPGQGLQFLFEYFSETQRNKGNFPGRFSGRQFSNSRSEMNVSTLELGDSALYLCASSPGQTGANVLTFGAGSRLTVL.

The rearrangement uses TRBV28 and TRBJ2-7; 15 nucleotides match TRBD2. CDR1 is MDHEN, CDR2 SYDVKM, per germline. CDR3 length: 17 residues. V shed 9 bases, J shed 6 bases, and the junction held 15 bases outside the gene matches. CDR3 sequence: CASGGLAGGHSVVEQYF. CDR3 DNA: TGTGCCAGTGGGGGACTAGCGGGAGGCCACAGTGTGGTCGAGCAGTACTTC.

The sample holds a few counts of this clone. CDR3 protein: CASSLVGAEAFF. The CDR3 nucleotides are TGTGCCAGCAGCCTCGTGGGAGCTGAAGCTTTCTTT. This rearrangement joins TRBV7-3 to TRBJ1-1; D uncertain. The CDR3 length is 12 residues. Trimming stripped 5 bases from V and 6 bases from J, with 10 bases between. In germline, CDR1 is SGHTA, CDR2 FQGTGA. Based on the CDR3 plus reference TRBV7-3 and TRBJ1-1, the full variable domain is GAGVSQTPSNKVTEKGKYVELRCDPISGHTALYWYRQSLGQGPEFLIYFQGTGAADDSGLPNDRFFAVRPEGSVSTLKIQRTERGDSAVYLCASSLVGAEAFFGQGTRLTVV.

The chain couples TRBV18 to TRBJ2-3; D is unresolved. Trimming cost V 1 base and J 5 bases, with 7 bases left between them. This CDR3 is built from 13 residues. CDR1 is KGHSH and CDR2 is LQKENI in the germline V gene. CDR3 sequence reads: CASSPLFGDTQYF. The DNA of the CDR3 is TGTGCCAGCTCACCACTATTTGGAGATACGCAGTATTTT. Combining the CDR3 with reference TRBV18 and TRBJ2-3 gives the whole variable domain NAGVMQNPRHLVRRRGQEARLRCSPMKGHSHVYWYRQLPEEGLKFMVYLQKENIIDESGMPKERFSAEFPKEGPSILRIQQVVRGDSAAYFCASSPLFGDTQYFGPGTRLTVL.

The V and J genes are TRBV6-5 and TRBJ2-5; D is unresolved. The germline gives CDR1 MNHEY, CDR2 SVGAGI. CDR3 length equals 13 residues. Trimming left V 2 bases short and J 9 bases short, with 13 bases between. Here the CDR3 DNA reads TGTGCCAGCAGTTACCCGGGCCTCCAGGCCCAGTACTTC. Its protein is CASSYPGLQAQYF.

V is TRBV7-2 and J is TRBJ2-3, with TRBD2 matching 15 bases. With 2 bases clipped from V and 2 bases from J, the junction kept 5 bases outside the gene matches. Germline CDR1 is SGHTA and CDR2 is FQGNSA. This CDR3 comprises 18 residues. The CDR3 reads CASSLKGLAGGNTDTQYF. Written as DNA, the CDR3 is TGTGCCAGCAGCTTAAAGGGACTAGCGGGAGGCAACACAGATACGCAGTATTTT.

This sequence joins TRBV5-4 and TRBJ2-1; 8 bases fit TRBD1. CDR1 and CDR2 (germline): SGHNT, YYREEE (reference sequence). The CDR3 is made up of 14 amino acids. Losses at the gene ends were 4 bases for V and 7 bases for J; bases not matched to a gene: 7. The CDR3 loop is CASSRRQGRNEQFF. The CDR3 region has the DNA TGTGCCAGCAGCCGTCGACAGGGGAGGAATGAGCAGTTCTTC.

The chain recombines TRBV28 with TRBJ1-5, with D perhaps matching TRBD1 (6 bases). Looked up from germline, CDR1 is MDHEN and CDR2 is SYDVKM. V lost 5 bases and J lost 7, with 12 bases in between. The CDR3 runs to 13 residues. The CDR3 bases are TGTGCCAGCAGTGTAAACAGGGCGCAGCCCCAGCATTTT. Protein sequence: CASSVNRAQPQHF.

The rearrangement uses TRBV6-6 and TRBJ2-6; D is unresolved. The V gene lost 5 bases and the J gene lost 2 bases, with 4 bases spanning the gap. This CDR3 is 13 amino acids long. Germline V lookup: CDR1 MNHNY, CDR2 SVGAGI (reference sequence). Written as DNA, the CDR3 is TGTGCCAGCAGTAGGCCTGGGGCCAACGTCCTGACTTTC. Its translation: CASSRPGANVLTF.

The chain couples TRBV28 to TRBJ1-1; D may be TRBD1 (5 bases). Trimming cost V 5 bases and J 7 bases, with 8 bases left between them. The CDR3 runs to 11 residues. Germline loops: CDR1 MDHEN, CDR2 SYDVKM. In DNA form, the CDR3 reads TGTGCCAGCAGTGCCAGGGTTGAAGCTTTCTTT. Translating gives CASSARVEAFF.

The chain uses TRBV30 and TRBJ2-7; 15 bases are shared with TRBD2. The germline gives CDR1 GTSNPN, CDR2 SVGIG (reference sequence). The junction had 12 bases not matched to a gene; V was cut back by 0 bases and J by 3 bases. The CDR3 spans 19 residues. The CDR3 DNA reads as TGTGCCTGGAGTGTTCAACCGGGACTAGCGGGAGGAATTATCTACGAGCAGTACTTC. This sequence encodes CAWSVQPGLAGGIIYEQYF. Using reference TRBV30 and TRBJ2-7 for the parts outside the CDR3, the full variable domain is SQTIHQWPATLVQPVGSPLSLECTVEGTSNPNLYWYRQAAGRGLQLLFYSVGIGQISSEVPQNLSASRPQDRQFILSSKKLLLSDSGFYLCAWSVQPGLAGGIIYEQYFGPGTRLTVT.

Only one count was recorded for this clone. The rearrangement links TRBV6-5 to TRBJ2-3, with TRBD1 as a possible D gene (6 bases). V lost 5 bases and J 11 bases, leaving 20 bases between the germline ends. This CDR3 is 14 amino acids long. The germline V gene has CDR1 MNHEY and CDR2 SVGAGI. CDR3 nucleotide sequence: TGTGCCAGCAGTCGTCGGTCTCTTGAGGACAGGCAGTATTTT. Protein sequence: CASSRRSLEDRQYF.

The chain carries TRBV28 and TRBJ2-1; 10 positions agree with TRBD2. The CDR3 is 15 amino acids. Germline assignment: CDR1 MDHEN and CDR2 SYDVKM. V shed 4 bases, J shed 8 bases, and the junction held 8 bases outside the gene matches. The CDR3 here is CASSSPGLARDEQFF. In DNA, the CDR3 is TGTGCCAGCAGTTCGCCGGGACTAGCGAGAGATGAGCAGTTCTTC.

This clone came up a few times. The CDR3 spells CASSQVLQGVGNQPQHF. CDR3 in DNA: TGCGCCAGCAGCCAAGTCTTACAGGGGGTTGGCAATCAGCCCCAGCATTTT. This chain connects TRBV4-1 to TRBJ1-5, with TRBD1 matching 8 bases. Trimming at V came to 1 base and at J to 2 bases, leaving 7 bases not matched to a gene. Germline V gene sequence: CDR1 MGHRA, CDR2 YSYEKL. This CDR3 spans 17 amino acids.

The chain recombines TRBV5-6 with TRBJ1-2, with a tentative D call TRBD1 (5 bases). Trimming stripped 1 base from V and 2 bases from J, with 12 bases between. CDR3 length: 15 residues. Germline-derived CDR1 and CDR2 are SGHDT and YYEEEE. The CDR3 reads CASSLFAGGNYGYTF. The CDR3 DNA follows: TGTGCCAGCAGCTTGTTTGCCGGGGGGAACTATGGCTACACCTTC.

This sequence joins TRBV29-1 and TRBJ1-1, with unresolved D. CDR3 length equals 13 residues. Deletions cut 7 bases from V and 0 bases from J, with 12 bases between. From germline, CDR1 is SQVTM and CDR2 ANQGSEA. This chain's CDR3 is CSASLIMNTEAFF. CDR3 DNA: TGCAGCGCGTCCTTAATTATGAACACTGAAGCTTTCTTT.

V is TRBV11-2 and J is TRBJ2-6; D is undetermined. Germline loops: CDR1 SGHAT, CDR2 FQNNGV. The CDR3 totals 14 residues. V was shortened by 6 bases and J by 0 bases, with 6 bases between the two germline ends. CDR3: CASRGISGANVLTF. The CDR3 coding sequence is TGTGCCAGCAGGGGGATCTCTGGGGCCAACGTCCTGACTTTC.